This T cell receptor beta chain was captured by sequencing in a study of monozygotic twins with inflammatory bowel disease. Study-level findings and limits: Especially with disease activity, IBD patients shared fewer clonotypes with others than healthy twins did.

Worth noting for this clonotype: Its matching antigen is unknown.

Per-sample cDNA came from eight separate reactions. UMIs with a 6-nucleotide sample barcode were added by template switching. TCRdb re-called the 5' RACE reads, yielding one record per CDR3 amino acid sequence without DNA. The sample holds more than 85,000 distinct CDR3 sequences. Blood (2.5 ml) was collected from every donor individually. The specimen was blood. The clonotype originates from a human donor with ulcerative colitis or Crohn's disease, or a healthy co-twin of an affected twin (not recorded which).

The CDR3 loop is CASSSHLTGELFF. The gene calls are TRBV27 and TRBJ2-2. The V gene's germline CDR1 is MNHEY and CDR2 SMNVEV (reference sequence). This CDR3 comprises 13 residues.